The rows below give T cell receptor beta chains drawn from one sample of a study of breast tumors, draining lymph nodes, adjacent tissues. In TCRdb, the multiplex PCR reads were re-called with MiXCR into one record per CDR3 protein. Here the sample spans some 65,000 distinct CDR3 sequences, about 40% being singletons. Sequencing input: breast tumor tissue. The source of these receptors is a female donor with breast cancer. Some clones in this sample may be carry-over from other donors' samples. The CDR3 runs from the conserved cysteine through the conserved F or W. Each record gives: J gene, V gene, clone size, D gene, CDR3 DNA, CDR3 protein. The D gene is left open where the match is weak. Not all rows give a size; the values are once, few, many and, for expanded clones, a class.

J gene: TRBJ2-1; V gene: TRBV25-1; clone size: NA; D gene: TRBD1; CDR3 DNA: TGTGCCAGCAGTGAATTTCCCGGACAGGGTTCCAATGAGCAGTTCTTC; CDR3 protein: CASSEFPGQGSNEQFF
J gene: TRBJ1-2; V gene: TRBV5-6; clone size: many; D gene: NA; CDR3 DNA: TGTGCCAGCAGCTTGGTAGCAGGGATGACCTTTTATGGCTACACCTTC; CDR3 protein: CASSLVAGMTFYGYTF
J gene: TRBJ2-7; V gene: TRBV24-1; clone size: NA; D gene: NA; CDR3 DNA: TGTGCCACCAGTGATTCGGGACGGCCCCTAGGCGAGCAGTACTTC; CDR3 protein: CATSDSGRPLGEQYF
J gene: TRBJ1-2; V gene: TRBV7-2; clone size: NA; D gene: NA; CDR3 DNA: TGTGCCAGCAGCTCCTCGGTTGGGGTCCGGACGTATGGCTACACCTTC; CDR3 protein: CASSSSVGVRTYGYTF
J gene: TRBJ2-5; V gene: TRBV7-9; clone size: once; D gene: NA; CDR3 DNA: TGTGCCAGCACTCTTGAGGGGAAAGAGACCCAGTACTTC; CDR3 protein: CASTLEGKETQYF
J gene: TRBJ2-1; V gene: TRBV20-1; clone size: NA; D gene: NA; CDR3 DNA: TGCAGTGCTAGAGAGGGGTGGGGGGCAGGGAACACTGAGCAGTTCTTC; CDR3 protein: CSAREGWGAGNTEQFF
J gene: TRBJ2-7; V gene: TRBV5-8; clone size: many; D gene: NA; CDR3 DNA: TGTGCCAGCAGCCGAGGATACGAGCAGTACTTC; CDR3 protein: CASSRGYEQYF
J gene: TRBJ2-5; V gene: TRBV11-3; clone size: many; D gene: NA; CDR3 DNA: TGTGCCAGCAGCCCTCTGAGGGCAGTCGACCAGTACTTC; CDR3 protein: CASSPLRAVDQYF
J gene: TRBJ1-6; V gene: TRBV9; clone size: NA; D gene: NA; CDR3 DNA: TGTGCCAGCAGTTTAAATTCGCCCCCCCACTTT; CDR3 protein: CASSLNSPPHF
J gene: TRBJ1-1; V gene: TRBV9; clone size: many; D gene: NA; CDR3 DNA: TGTGCCAGCAGCGTAGTCGGCCAGCCGAACACTGAAGCTTTCTTT; CDR3 protein: CASSVVGQPNTEAFF
J gene: TRBJ1-5; V gene: TRBV19; clone size: NA; D gene: TRBD1; CDR3 DNA: TGTGTCAGTAGTATAGATACAGGGGGCCTTCGGCCCCAGCATTTT; CDR3 protein: CVSSIDTGGLRPQHF
J gene: TRBJ1-1; V gene: TRBV7-2; clone size: NA; D gene: NA; CDR3 DNA: TGTGCCAGCAGCTTATCATTGGGCGGGAACACTGAAGCTTTCTTT; CDR3 protein: CASSLSLGGNTEAFF
J gene: TRBJ2-1; V gene: TRBV6-5; clone size: many; D gene: NA; CDR3 DNA: TGTGCCAGCAGTTACTATACCAGGAAGGCGGACCTCTCCTACAATGAGCAGTTCTTC; CDR3 protein: CASSYYTRKADLSYNEQFF
J gene: TRBJ2-3; V gene: TRBV14; clone size: many; D gene: NA; CDR3 DNA: TGTGCCAGCAGCCAAGACAGGGCCAGGACAGATACGCAGTATTTT; CDR3 protein: CASSQDRARTDTQYF
J gene: TRBJ1-1; V gene: TRBV25-1; clone size: NA; D gene: TRBD1; CDR3 DNA: TGTGCCAGCAGTGAACTCTGGGAGGGGGCAGGGAGCACTGAAGCTTTCTTT; CDR3 protein: CASSELWEGAGSTEAFF
J gene: TRBJ2-1; V gene: TRBV20-1; clone size: NA; D gene: TRBD2; CDR3 DNA: TGCAGTGCTAGAGGTCCGGCGGGGGGAAATGAGCAGTTCTTC; CDR3 protein: CSARGPAGGNEQFF
J gene: TRBJ1-4; V gene: TRBV27; clone size: NA; D gene: NA; CDR3 DNA: TGTGCCAGCAGTTTAGGCGGGACTCATAAACTGTTTTTT; CDR3 protein: CASSLGGTHKLFF
J gene: TRBJ2-7; V gene: TRBV20-1; clone size: once; D gene: TRBD2; CDR3 DNA: TGCAGTACTGTAGCGGGAGAGGGGTACGAGCAGTACTTC; CDR3 protein: CSTVAGEGYEQYF
J gene: TRBJ2-7; V gene: TRBV6-5; clone size: many; D gene: NA; CDR3 DNA: TGTGCCAGCAGCCCCAAGGGTTCCTACGAGCAGTACTTC; CDR3 protein: CASSPKGSYEQYF
J gene: TRBJ2-1; V gene: TRBV27; clone size: NA; D gene: TRBD2; CDR3 DNA: TGTGCCAGCAGACACCACCTAGCGGGAGGGGGTAATGAGCAGTTCTTC; CDR3 protein: CASRHHLAGGGNEQFF
J gene: TRBJ1-1; V gene: TRBV7-9; clone size: NA; D gene: NA; CDR3 DNA: TGTGCCAGCAGCTTCGGGGGGGTGGATACTGAAGCTTTCTTT; CDR3 protein: CASSFGGVDTEAFF
J gene: TRBJ2-1; V gene: TRBV19; clone size: many; D gene: NA; CDR3 DNA: TGTGCCAGTACCCCCGGTTTTACCACGAGGGATTACAATGAGCAGTTCTTC; CDR3 protein: CASTPGFTTRDYNEQFF
J gene: TRBJ1-2; V gene: TRBV5-5; clone size: NA; D gene: NA; CDR3 DNA: TGTGCCAGCAGCCGCGGGGGGGGCTACACCTTC; CDR3 protein: CASSRGGGYTF
J gene: TRBJ2-1; V gene: TRBV11-2; clone size: many; D gene: TRBD2; CDR3 DNA: TGTGCCAGCAGCTCGGCCCCGGGAGGGCCCTGGTTCTTC; CDR3 protein: CASSSAPGGPWFF
J gene: TRBJ2-1; V gene: TRBV9; clone size: many; D gene: NA; CDR3 DNA: TGTGCCAGCAGCGGGGGGGCAAGCTCCTACAATGAGCAGTTCTTC; CDR3 protein: CASSGGASSYNEQFF
J gene: TRBJ2-7; V gene: TRBV7-9; clone size: NA; D gene: NA; CDR3 DNA: TGTGCCAGCAGCGGAGGATCACTAGGGCAGGACAATGAGCAGTACTTC; CDR3 protein: CASSGGSLGQDNEQYF
J gene: TRBJ1-2; V gene: TRBV7-2; clone size: NA; D gene: NA; CDR3 DNA: TGTGCCGGCAGCCCACGGACCGCGGGGAAGGGCGGCTACACCTTC; CDR3 protein: CAGSPRTAGKGGYTF
J gene: TRBJ1-6; V gene: TRBV28; clone size: many; D gene: NA; CDR3 DNA: TGTGCCACCAACAGGGAATATAATTCACCCCTCCACTTT; CDR3 protein: CATNREYNSPLHF
J gene: TRBJ2-1; V gene: TRBV7-6; clone size: many; D gene: TRBD2; CDR3 DNA: TGTGCCAGCAGCTTAGAAAGAAGAAGCGGGAGGGCCCCACGAAATGAGCAGTTCTTC; CDR3 protein: CASSLERRSGRAPRNEQFF
J gene: TRBJ1-6; V gene: TRBV5-1; clone size: large; D gene: NA; CDR3 DNA: TGCGCCAGCAGCTTGGAGGTAGGGCCGTCGTCACCCCTCCACTTT; CDR3 protein: CASSLEVGPSSPLHF
J gene: TRBJ2-3; V gene: TRBV20-1; clone size: once; D gene: TRBD2; CDR3 DNA: TGCAGTGCTTGGACTAGCGGTAGCACAGATACGCAGTATTTT; CDR3 protein: CSAWTSGSTDTQYF
J gene: TRBJ1-6; V gene: TRBV19; clone size: many; D gene: NA; CDR3 DNA: TGTGCCAGTAGGGGACTGTTCAGCTCCTATAATTCACCCCTCCACTTT; CDR3 protein: CASRGLFSSYNSPLHF
J gene: TRBJ2-1; V gene: TRBV20-1; clone size: once; D gene: NA; CDR3 DNA: TGCAGTGCTAGGCACAGTTCTAGCACAGATACGCAGTTCTTC; CDR3 protein: CSARHSSSTDTQFF
J gene: TRBJ2-5; V gene: TRBV29-1; clone size: NA; D gene: NA; CDR3 DNA: TGCAGCCCGAGGCGAGAGACCCAGTACTTC; CDR3 protein: CSPRRETQYF
J gene: TRBJ1-5; V gene: TRBV18; clone size: many; D gene: NA; CDR3 DNA: TGTGCCAGCTCACCAGACGTCGACCGCGTTGGCAATCAGCCCCAGCATTTT; CDR3 protein: CASSPDVDRVGNQPQHF
J gene: TRBJ2-7; V gene: TRBV5-1; clone size: few; D gene: NA; CDR3 DNA: TGCGCCAGCAGCTTGGAACAGGGCTACGACCAGTACTTC; CDR3 protein: CASSLEQGYDQYF
J gene: TRBJ1-2; V gene: TRBV6-2/TRBV6-3; clone size: few; D gene: NA; CDR3 DNA: TGTGCCAGCAGTCCCCGTACAGGGAACGGCTACACCTTC; CDR3 protein: CASSPRTGNGYTF
J gene: TRBJ1-2; V gene: TRBV5-6; clone size: NA; D gene: TRBD1; CDR3 DNA: TGTGCCAGCAACTACTCCGGGACAGGGGGAAGAATCGGCTACACCTTC; CDR3 protein: CASNYSGTGGRIGYTF
J gene: TRBJ1-2; V gene: TRBV5-1; clone size: many; D gene: NA; CDR3 DNA: TGCGCCAGCAGCTTACAGGGATTCTTCTATGGCTACACCTTC; CDR3 protein: CASSLQGFFYGYTF
J gene: TRBJ1-2; V gene: TRBV9; clone size: many; D gene: TRBD1; CDR3 DNA: TGTGCCAGCAGCTCAGAAGGGACAGGGGGCTGGAATGGCTACACCTTC; CDR3 protein: CASSSEGTGGWNGYTF
J gene: TRBJ1-2; V gene: TRBV6-1; clone size: many; D gene: NA; CDR3 DNA: TGTGCCAGCAGTGAAGACGGACGGATGAACTATGGCTACACCTTC; CDR3 protein: CASSEDGRMNYGYTF
J gene: TRBJ2-7; V gene: TRBV2; clone size: many; D gene: NA; CDR3 DNA: TGTGCCAGCAGAACGAACCGGCGGACAGCAACCTACGAGCAGTACTTC; CDR3 protein: CASRTNRRTATYEQYF
J gene: TRBJ2-3; V gene: TRBV7-2; clone size: NA; D gene: NA; CDR3 DNA: TGTGCCAGCAGCTTAGCAGGGGGGAAGTCAGATACGCAGTATTTT; CDR3 protein: CASSLAGGKSDTQYF